The 8 T cell receptor beta chains listed next were all sequenced from one sample in a study of type 1 regulatory T cells. One entry per CDR3 protein, called by TCRdb with MiXCR from the reads. Found here are 20,000 to 25,000 distinct CDR3 sequences, 40% to 55% of them singletons; the top ten hold 4.8%. For these receptors, no antigen is known. The sample comprised cultured T cells, either the whole culture or a sorted T cell fraction (not recorded which). The receptor set was obtained from a human donor in good health.

This clonotype was detected only a few times. The J gene is TRBJ1-3, the V gene TRBV20-1; a weak D match, TRBD1 (5 bases). The CDR3 loop spans 15 amino acids. V was trimmed by 6 bases and J by 0 bases, leaving 15 bases between them. CDR1 and CDR2 (germline): DFQATT, SNEGSKA (reference sequence). CDR3 DNA sequence: TGCAGTGCGCAGCAGGGACCGTCCTCTGGAAACACCATATATTTT. Translated: CSAQQGPSSGNTIYF.

Comment on this clonotype: A read error is likely, as this CDR3 ends without the conserved phenylalanine or tryptophan. The V and J genes are TRBV18 and TRBJ1-1; 8 bases are shared with TRBD1. Germline CDR1 reads KGHSH; CDR2 reads LQKENI. Trimming removed 2 bases from V and 4 bases from J; junction bases left unmatched: 6. The CDR3 runs to 15 residues. The CDR3 loop reads CASSPTRTGSTEAFY. Written as DNA, the CDR3 is TGTGCCAGCTCACCAACCCGGACAGGGAGCACTGAAGCTTTCTAT.

This clonotype is classed as medium-sized. The gene calls are TRBV7-3 and TRBJ1-1; 9 bases fit TRBD1. The CDR3 extends over 18 amino acids. V gave up 4 bases and J gave up 1 base; unmatched junction bases: 13. Germline CDR1 reads SGHTA; CDR2 reads FQGTGA. The CDR3 nucleotides are TGTGCCAGCAGCTCTACGGGTGGGACAGGGTTGTGGAACACTGAAGCTTTCTTT. Translated, it gives CASSSTGGTGLWNTEAFF.

The V call is TRBV11-2, the J call TRBJ2-3; 9 bases line up with TRBD2. Germline V lookup: CDR1 SGHAT, CDR2 FQNNGV. This CDR3 region has 15 residues. With 3 bases clipped from V and 6 bases from J, the junction kept 7 bases outside the gene matches. In DNA form, the CDR3 reads TGTGCCAGCAGCTTGACCAGCGGGGGGTGGGATACGCAGTATTTT. It is translated as CASSLTSGGWDTQYF.

This clonotype appeared many times. The rearrangement joins TRBV10-3 to TRBJ1-1; 7 bases are a match to TRBD1. The CDR3 has 15 amino acids. V was clipped by 3 bases and J by 11 bases; unmatched bases: 15. Germline V lookup: CDR1 ENHRY, CDR2 SYGVKD. CDR3 nucleotides: TGTGCCATCAGTGACCACACCGGGACAGCAAAAGGGGCTTTCTTT. Its translation: CAISDHTGTAKGAFF.

This chain joins TRBV6-2 or TRBV6-3 and TRBJ2-3, with 9 bases aligning to TRBD1. CDR1 is MNHEY and CDR2 is SVGEGT in the germline V gene. The CDR3 consists of 15 residues. Losses at the gene ends were 3 bases for V and 6 bases for J; bases not matched to a gene: 7. This CDR3 is CASSYGDRDVDTQYF. CDR3 in DNA: TGTGCCAGCAGTTATGGGGACAGGGACGTGGATACGCAGTATTTT.

The V and J genes are TRBV19 and TRBJ1-1, with 9 bases fitting TRBD1. V gave up 0 bases and J gave up 4 bases; unmatched junction bases: 9. CDR1 LNHDA and CDR2 SQIVND come from the germline V gene (reference sequence). This CDR3 comprises 17 residues. CDR3 nucleotide sequence: TGTGCCAGTAGTATAGACCGGGACAGGGTTTTCAGCACTGAAGCTTTCTTT. It encodes CASSIDRDRVFSTEAFF. Filled out from reference TRBV19 and TRBJ1-1, the complete variable domain reads DGGITQSPKYLFRKEGQNVTLSCEQNLNHDAMYWYRQDPGQGLRLIYYSQIVNDFQKGDIAEGYSVSREKKESFPLTVTSAQKNPTAFYLCASSIDRDRVFSTEAFFGQGTRLTVV.

This clonotype is classed as medium-sized. The chain links TRBV7-8 to TRBJ2-1; the D is unclear. There are 13 residues in the CDR3. Between the trimmed V and J ends, which lost 2 bases and 9 bases, there was a span of 11 bases. CDR1 SGHVS and CDR2 FQNEAQ come from the germline V gene. CDR3 sequence reads: CASSLQRWGEQFF. The CDR3, as DNA: TGTGCCAGCAGCTTACAACGTTGGGGTGAGCAGTTCTTC.